This TCR beta chain was sequenced for a study of early T cells in non-severe SARS-CoV-2 infection. Whole-study findings and limits: Clonotype matching in VDJdb favored anti-spike CD8 responses and did not capture private and CD4 specificities.

Individual cDNA molecules were tagged with unique molecular identifiers. TCRdb called the 5' RACE reads again in MiXCR, with one record for every CDR3 protein. The data show 50,000 or so distinct CDR3 sequences, 15% seen once. Details on this clonotype: Antigen: not known.

CDR3 length: 12 amino acids. Trimming cost V 3 bases and J 6 bases, with 9 bases left between them. V usage is TRBV12-3 or TRBV12-4 and J usage is TRBJ2-7; no clear D gene. The sequencing here drew on whole blood, taken at baseline. This sequence originates from an adult who was a healthcare worker with PCR-confirmed SARS-CoV-2 infection or an uninfected control (not recorded which). As DNA, the CDR3 is TGTGCCAGCAGTTTCGGCGTCGCCGAGCAGTACTTC. It yields the protein CASSFGVAEQYF.